This T cell receptor (beta chain) came from a study of glioma-infiltrating T cells after dendritic cell vaccination. Only in-frame clones appear in the TCRdb table, and some are missing; sequencing was by immunoSEQ multiplex PCR. The sample carries roughly 82,000 clones, roughly 89% recorded once. Patients had residual fresh-frozen tumor tissue and more than two years of survival data. The origin of this receptor is a human donor with glioblastoma. The sequencing used blood, collected before dendritic cell vaccination.

CDR3 nucleotide sequence: TGCGCCAGCAGGACAGGGGAAAATTCACCCCTCCACTTT. Protein product: CASRTGENSPLHF. The chain has TRBV5-1 and TRBJ1-6, with 8 bases fitting TRBD1. Germline CDR1 is SGHRS and CDR2 is YFSETQ. Trimming removed 5 bases from V and 7 bases from J; junction bases left unmatched: 2. The CDR3 runs 13 residues.